The 18 T cell receptor beta chains listed next were all sequenced from one sample in a study of graft-versus-host responses after intestinal transplantation. Graft tissue processing released intraepithelial and lamina propria lymphocytes. Sequenced by immunoSEQ multiplex PCR; TCRdb stores in-frame clones only, minus some. The profile shows nearly 30,000 clones, about four fifths of them singletons. Source: ileum tissue, taken 98 days after intestinal transplantation. These receptors all come from a human patient who received an intestinal transplant, so some T cells may come from the graft donor.

The chain links TRBV30 to TRBJ1-1; 7 nucleotides agree with TRBD1. The CDR3 is 13 amino acids. The V gene end was trimmed by 8 bases and the J gene end by 6 bases; junction bases not matched to a gene: 12. Per germline, CDR1 GTSNPN and CDR2 SVGIG (reference sequence). This CDR3 reads CAKRQGIRSEAFF. CDR3 bases: TGTGCCAAGAGACAGGGAATTCGATCTGAAGCTTTCTTT.

The V gene is TRBV27, the J gene TRBJ2-3; D remains unclear. CDR1 MNHEY and CDR2 SMNVEV come from the germline V gene (reference sequence). Trimming shortened V by 3 bases and J by 6 bases, and 16 bases separated the two germline ends. The CDR3 loop spans 15 amino acids. The CDR3 reads CASSLVGDDSDTQYF. The CDR3 region has the DNA TGTGCCAGCAGTTTGGTAGGAGACGATTCGGATACGCAGTATTTT.

This clone was seen only a few times. The J gene is TRBJ2-7, the V gene TRBV18, with 9 positions matching TRBD1. Trimming cost V 4 bases and J 4 bases; bases outside gene matches: 11. This CDR3 is built from 16 residues. Per germline, CDR1 KGHSH and CDR2 LQKENI. The CDR3 region is CASSLLRTGVKYEQYF. Here the CDR3 DNA reads TGTGCCAGCTCACTCCTACGGACAGGGGTGAAGTACGAGCAGTACTTC.

V usage is TRBV6-6 and J usage is TRBJ2-5; TRBD2 matches 7 bases. Germline CDR1 and CDR2: MNHNY and SVGAGI (reference sequence). The CDR3 runs to 15 residues. J gave up 2 bases and V 6 bases, and 9 bases lay outside the gene matches. The CDR3 loop reads CASSPMRGSQETQYF. The CDR3 region has the DNA TGTGCCAGCAGCCCTATGCGGGGGTCACAAGAGACCCAGTACTTC.

The chain has TRBV30 and TRBJ2-7; the D gene is possibly TRBD2 (5 bases). CDR3 length: 13 amino acids. Between the trimmed V and J ends, which lost 1 base and 0 bases, there was a span of 7 bases. CDR1 GTSNPN and CDR2 SVGIG come from the germline V gene (reference sequence). CDR3: CAWSDGNSYEQYF. In nucleotides, the CDR3 is TGTGCCTGGAGTGACGGGAACTCCTACGAGCAGTACTTC.

The chain combines TRBV6-5 with TRBJ1-6; no definite D call. The CDR3 has 14 amino acids. With 6 bases removed from V and 9 bases from J, the gap between germline ends came to 15 bases. Germline V gene data show CDR1 as MNHEY and CDR2 as SVGAGI. The CDR3 region has the DNA TGTGCCAGCAGATCAGAGGAGGGTTTTTCACCCCTCCACTTT. It translates to CASRSEEGFSPLHF.

The V and J genes are TRBV5-5 and TRBJ2-7; the D gene is possibly TRBD2 (5 bases). In germline, CDR1 is SGHKS, CDR2 YYEKEE (reference sequence). V gave up 2 bases and J gave up 5 bases, with 8 bases separating them. The CDR3 has 12 amino acids. In DNA, the CDR3 is TGTGCCAGCAGCTTATCCGGGGACGAGCAGTACTTC. It encodes CASSLSGDEQYF.

The genes are TRBV5-1 and TRBJ2-3; TRBD2 aligns across 9 bases. The CDR3 sequence is 16 residues long. Germline loops: CDR1 SGHRS, CDR2 YFSETQ. V shed 3 bases, J shed 0 bases, and the junction held 5 bases outside the gene matches. The CDR3 DNA reads as TGCGCCAGCAGCTCCTTGCGGGGGGGTAGCACAGATACGCAGTATTTT. The encoded protein is CASSSLRGGSTDTQYF.

The chain recombines TRBV4-3 with TRBJ1-2; D unclear. Deletions cut 1 base from V and 4 bases from J, with 10 bases between. This CDR3 region has 14 residues. Germline V gene lookup returns CDR1 LGHNA and CDR2 YSLEER. The chain's CDR3 is CASSQVNTFYGYTF. The CDR3 DNA reads TGCGCCAGCAGCCAAGTGAACACCTTCTATGGCTACACCTTC.

This clone was picked up one time. The rearrangement links TRBV6-1 to TRBJ1-6, with 8 bases lining up with TRBD1. V was pared by 6 bases and J by 7 bases, with 8 bases of the junction left unmatched. There are 15 residues in the CDR3. The germline V gene encodes CDR1 MNHNS and CDR2 SASEGT. CDR3 nucleotides: TGTGCCAGCAGGGAACCGGGACAGGACAATTCACCCCTCCACTTT. Its translation: CASREPGQDNSPLHF.

This clone was seen a single time. J is TRBJ1-5 and V is TRBV11-2; D unclear. Per germline, CDR1 SGHAT and CDR2 FQNNGV. This CDR3 spans 13 amino acids. V lost 3 bases to trimming and J lost 7 bases, with 10 bases between them. DNA of the CDR3: TGTGCCAGCAGCTTCGAATTAGGGCAGCCCCAGCATTTT. Translation gives CASSFELGQPQHF.

This chain connects TRBV7-9 to TRBJ1-1; tentatively, D is TRBD1 (6 bases). Germline loops: CDR1 SEHNR, CDR2 FQNEAQ (reference sequence). The V and J ends lost 5 bases and 3 bases respectively, with 16 bases between them. CDR3 length equals 15 residues. The CDR3 DNA sequence: TGTGCCAGCAGCCCCGGGGGGCGGATTTACACTGAAGCTTTCTTT. Amino acids: CASSPGGRIYTEAFF.

Within the sample, this clone is medium-sized. The chain links TRBV6-4 to TRBJ1-6; 7 nucleotides line up with TRBD1. Germline assignment: CDR1 MRHNA and CDR2 SNTAGT. J lost 7 bases, V lost 6 bases, and 3 bases had no gene match. The CDR3 has 13 amino acids. CDR3 in DNA: TGTGCCAGCAGACAGGGGTGGAATTCACCCCTCCACTTT. This gives the protein CASRQGWNSPLHF.

This clone was picked up a small number of times. The junction differs from germline at one of its ends, possibly a read error. This chain connects TRBV4-2 to TRBJ2-7; D gene unclear. This CDR3 is 12 amino acids long. Germline CDR1 and CDR2: LGHNA and YNFKEQ. As DNA, the CDR3 is TGTGCCAGCAGTCAAGAAAGAGGAGAGCAGTACTTC. It codes for CASSQERGEQYF.

This clone has a single count. This sequence joins TRBV6-1 and TRBJ2-1, with D perhaps TRBD2 (6 bases). The CDR3 runs to 13 residues. Germline lookup yields CDR1 MNHNS and CDR2 SASEGT. Trimming removed 7 bases from V and 8 bases from J, with 15 bases in between. CDR3 loop: CASKAREEDEQFF. In DNA, the CDR3 is TGTGCCAGCAAGGCCAGGGAGGAGGATGAGCAGTTCTTC.

The V and J genes are TRBV6-6 and TRBJ2-3; D perhaps matches TRBD1 (5 bases). Germline values: CDR1 MNHNY, CDR2 SVGAGI (reference sequence). V was cut by 6 bases and J by 0 bases, with 13 bases left in between. The CDR3 sequence is 15 residues long. CDR3 amino acids: CASSPGHPSTDTQYF. The CDR3 DNA sequence: TGTGCCAGCAGCCCCGGACACCCTAGCACAGATACGCAGTATTTT.

CDR3 sequence reads: CASSLVGETQYF. The CDR3 bases are TGTGCCAGCAGCTTAGTTGGGGAGACCCAGTACTTC. J is TRBJ2-5 and V is TRBV7-3; D remains ambiguous. The CDR3 sequence is 12 residues long. Between the trimmed V and J ends, which lost 2 bases and 5 bases, there was a span of 6 bases. Germline V gives CDR1 SGHTA, CDR2 FQGTGA.

This clone was recorded a few times. V gene TRBV19 combines with J gene TRBJ2-7; TRBD1 might be the D (6 bases). CDR1 is LNHDA, CDR2 SQIVND, per germline (reference sequence). CDR3 length equals 13 residues. The V gene lost 1 base and the J gene lost 6 bases, with 10 bases spanning the gap. This chain's CDR3 is CASSIAVGAEQYF. CDR3 nucleotides: TGTGCCAGTAGTATAGCGGTGGGGGCCGAGCAGTACTTC.